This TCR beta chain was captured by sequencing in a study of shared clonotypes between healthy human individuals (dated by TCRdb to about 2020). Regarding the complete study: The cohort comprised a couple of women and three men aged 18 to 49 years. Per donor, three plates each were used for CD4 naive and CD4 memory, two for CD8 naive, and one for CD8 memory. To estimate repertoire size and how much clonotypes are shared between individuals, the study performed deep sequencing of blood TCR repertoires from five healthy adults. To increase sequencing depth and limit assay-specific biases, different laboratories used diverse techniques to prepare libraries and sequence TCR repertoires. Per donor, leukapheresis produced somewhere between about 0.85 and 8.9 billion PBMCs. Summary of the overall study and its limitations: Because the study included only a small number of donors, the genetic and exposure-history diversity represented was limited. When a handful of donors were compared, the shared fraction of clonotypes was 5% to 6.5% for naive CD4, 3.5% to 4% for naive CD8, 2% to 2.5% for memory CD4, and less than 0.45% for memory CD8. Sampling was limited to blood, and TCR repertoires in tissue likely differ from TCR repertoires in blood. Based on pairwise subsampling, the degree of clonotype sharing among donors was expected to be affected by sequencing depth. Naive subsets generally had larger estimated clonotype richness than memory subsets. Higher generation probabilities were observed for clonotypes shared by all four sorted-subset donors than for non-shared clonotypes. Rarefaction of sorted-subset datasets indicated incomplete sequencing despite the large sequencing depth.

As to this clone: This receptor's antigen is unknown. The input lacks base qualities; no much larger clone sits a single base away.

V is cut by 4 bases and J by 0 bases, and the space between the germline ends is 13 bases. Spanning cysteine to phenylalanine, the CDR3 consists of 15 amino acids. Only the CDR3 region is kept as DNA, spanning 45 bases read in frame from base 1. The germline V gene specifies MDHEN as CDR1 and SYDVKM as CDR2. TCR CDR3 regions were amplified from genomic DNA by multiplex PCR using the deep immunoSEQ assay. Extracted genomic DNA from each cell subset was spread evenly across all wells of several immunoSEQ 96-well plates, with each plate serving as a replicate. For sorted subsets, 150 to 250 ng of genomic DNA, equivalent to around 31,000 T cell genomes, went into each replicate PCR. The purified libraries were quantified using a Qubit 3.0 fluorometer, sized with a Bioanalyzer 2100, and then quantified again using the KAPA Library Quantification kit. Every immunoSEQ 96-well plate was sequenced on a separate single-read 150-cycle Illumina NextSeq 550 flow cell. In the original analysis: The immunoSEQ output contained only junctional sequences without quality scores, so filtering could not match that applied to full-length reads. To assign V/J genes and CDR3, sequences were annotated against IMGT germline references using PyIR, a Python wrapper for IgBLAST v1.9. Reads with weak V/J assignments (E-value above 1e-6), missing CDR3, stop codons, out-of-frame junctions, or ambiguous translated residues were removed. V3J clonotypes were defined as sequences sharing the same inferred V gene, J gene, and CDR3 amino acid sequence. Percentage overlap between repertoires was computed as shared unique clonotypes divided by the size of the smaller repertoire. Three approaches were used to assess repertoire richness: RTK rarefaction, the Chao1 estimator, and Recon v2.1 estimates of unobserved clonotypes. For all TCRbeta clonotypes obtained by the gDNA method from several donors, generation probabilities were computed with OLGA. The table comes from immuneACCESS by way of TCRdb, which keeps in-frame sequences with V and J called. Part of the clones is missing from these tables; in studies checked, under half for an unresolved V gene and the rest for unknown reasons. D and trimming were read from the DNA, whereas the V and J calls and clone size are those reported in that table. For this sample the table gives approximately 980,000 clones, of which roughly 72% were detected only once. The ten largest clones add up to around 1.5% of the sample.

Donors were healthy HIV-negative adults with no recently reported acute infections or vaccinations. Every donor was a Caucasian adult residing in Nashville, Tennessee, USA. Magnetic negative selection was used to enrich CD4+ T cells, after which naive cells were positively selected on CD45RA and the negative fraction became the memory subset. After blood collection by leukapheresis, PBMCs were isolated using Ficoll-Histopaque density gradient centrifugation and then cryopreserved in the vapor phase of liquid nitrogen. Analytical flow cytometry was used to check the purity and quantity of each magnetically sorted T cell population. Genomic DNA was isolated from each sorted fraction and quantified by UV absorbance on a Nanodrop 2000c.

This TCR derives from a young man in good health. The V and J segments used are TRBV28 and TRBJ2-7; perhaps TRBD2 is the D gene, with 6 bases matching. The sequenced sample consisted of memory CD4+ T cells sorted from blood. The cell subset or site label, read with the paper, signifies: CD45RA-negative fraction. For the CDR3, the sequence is CASSSVGGSSYEQYF. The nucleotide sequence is TGTGCCAGCAGTTCGGTCGGAGGGTCCTCCTACGAGCAGTACTTC.